Listed below are T cell receptor beta chains from one sample, sequenced in a study of somatic mutations in cytotoxic T cells in rheumatoid arthritis. Assay used: immunoSEQ multiplex PCR; TCRdb lists only in-frame clones, some missing. Altogether approximately 15,000 clones are present, 70% to 75% being singletons, with the ten largest covering 14%. Specimen: CD8+ T cells sorted from blood. The receptors here all came from an adult with rheumatoid arthritis. CDR3s include the opening cysteine and the closing phenylalanine or tryptophan. The order of the fields is D gene, V gene, CDR3 protein. D genes are given only for firm matches.

d_gene: .; v_gene: TRBV7-8; CDR3aa: CASSPHPHLFRTADTEAFF
d_gene: TRBD2; v_gene: TRBV11-2; CDR3aa: CASSIAGTSGSKNIQYF
d_gene: .; v_gene: TRBV4-1; CDR3aa: CASSQVARDTGELFF
d_gene: .; v_gene: TRBV7-6; CDR3aa: CASSPLLAEQETQYF
d_gene: .; v_gene: TRBV9; CDR3aa: CASTGGGGRTGELFF
d_gene: TRBD2; v_gene: TRBV19; CDR3aa: CATSGGVSYNEQFF
d_gene: TRBD2; v_gene: TRBV27; CDR3aa: CASASGGYEQYF
d_gene: .; v_gene: TRBV19; CDR3aa: CASSSTGELFF
d_gene: .; v_gene: TRBV6-5; CDR3aa: CASSYSWQGGTGELFF
d_gene: .; v_gene: TRBV6-5; CDR3aa: CASSYSGESTDTQYF
d_gene: .; v_gene: TRBV27; CDR3aa: CASSLFGGASNQETQYF
d_gene: TRBD1; v_gene: TRBV6-5; CDR3aa: CASSYTGQGTQPQHF
d_gene: .; v_gene: TRBV13; CDR3aa: CASSDAGGHYGYTF
d_gene: TRBD2; v_gene: TRBV27; CDR3aa: CASSFGASGLYEQYF
d_gene: .; v_gene: TRBV19; CDR3aa: CASSIIIGETQYF